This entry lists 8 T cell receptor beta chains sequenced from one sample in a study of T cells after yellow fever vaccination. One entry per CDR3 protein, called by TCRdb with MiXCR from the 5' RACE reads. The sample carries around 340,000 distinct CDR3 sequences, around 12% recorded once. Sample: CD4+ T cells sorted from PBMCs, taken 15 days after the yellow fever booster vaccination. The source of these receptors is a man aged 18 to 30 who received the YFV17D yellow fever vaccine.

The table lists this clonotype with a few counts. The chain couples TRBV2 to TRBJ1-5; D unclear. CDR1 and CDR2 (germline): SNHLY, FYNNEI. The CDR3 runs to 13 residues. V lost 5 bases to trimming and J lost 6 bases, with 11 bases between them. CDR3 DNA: TGTGCCAGCAGTCAGACTAAACGTCAGCCCCAGCATTTT. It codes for CASSQTKRQPQHF.

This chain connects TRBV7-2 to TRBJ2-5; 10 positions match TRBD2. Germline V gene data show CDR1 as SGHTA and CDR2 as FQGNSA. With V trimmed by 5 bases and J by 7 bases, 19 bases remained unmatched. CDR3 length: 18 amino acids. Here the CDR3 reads CASSPPGIAGGRPGTQYF. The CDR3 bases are TGTGCCAGCAGCCCCCCGGGAATAGCGGGGGGTAGACCAGGGACCCAGTACTTC.

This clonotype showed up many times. This CDR3 is CASSFTGESEAFF. CDR3 bases: TGTGCCAGCAGCTTCACAGGGGAATCTGAAGCTTTCTTT. The J gene is TRBJ1-1, the V gene TRBV7-9, with TRBD1 matching over 7 bases. From germline, CDR1 is SEHNR and CDR2 FQNEAQ (reference sequence). This CDR3 has 13 amino acids. The V segment lost 3 bases and the J segment 6 bases; nucleotides outside the gene matches: 4.

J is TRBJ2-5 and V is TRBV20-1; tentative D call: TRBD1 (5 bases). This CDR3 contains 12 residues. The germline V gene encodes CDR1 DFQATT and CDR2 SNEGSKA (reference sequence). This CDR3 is CRVGALQETQYF. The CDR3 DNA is TGCAGGGTTGGGGCCTTACAAGAGACCCAGTACTTC.

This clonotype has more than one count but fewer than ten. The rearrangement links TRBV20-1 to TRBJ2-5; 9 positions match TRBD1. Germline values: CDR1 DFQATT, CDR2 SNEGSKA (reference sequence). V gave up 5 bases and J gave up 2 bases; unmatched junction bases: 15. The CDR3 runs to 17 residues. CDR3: CSAPPTGGVGPQETQYF. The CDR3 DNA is TGCAGTGCTCCACCCACAGGGGGCGTAGGCCCTCAAGAGACCCAGTACTTC.

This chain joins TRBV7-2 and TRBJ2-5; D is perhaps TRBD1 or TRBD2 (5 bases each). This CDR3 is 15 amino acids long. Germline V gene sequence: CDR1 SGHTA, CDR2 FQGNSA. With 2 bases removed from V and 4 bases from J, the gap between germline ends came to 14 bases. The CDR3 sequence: CASSLFQGRAETQYF. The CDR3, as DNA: TGTGCCAGCAGCTTATTCCAGGGACGGGCAGAGACCCAGTACTTC.

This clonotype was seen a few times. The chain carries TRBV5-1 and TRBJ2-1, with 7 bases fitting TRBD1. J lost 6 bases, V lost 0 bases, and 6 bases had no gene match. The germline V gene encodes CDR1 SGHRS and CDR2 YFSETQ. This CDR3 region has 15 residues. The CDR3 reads CASSLDGDRFNEQFF. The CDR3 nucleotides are TGCGCCAGCAGCTTGGATGGGGACAGATTCAATGAGCAGTTCTTC.

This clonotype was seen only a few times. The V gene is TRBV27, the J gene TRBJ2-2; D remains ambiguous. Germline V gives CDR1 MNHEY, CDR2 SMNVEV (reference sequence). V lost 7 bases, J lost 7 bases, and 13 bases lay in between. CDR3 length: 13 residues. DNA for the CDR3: TGTGCCAGCACCGCGTCCACGGTCGGGGAGCTGTTTTTT. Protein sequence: CASTASTVGELFF.